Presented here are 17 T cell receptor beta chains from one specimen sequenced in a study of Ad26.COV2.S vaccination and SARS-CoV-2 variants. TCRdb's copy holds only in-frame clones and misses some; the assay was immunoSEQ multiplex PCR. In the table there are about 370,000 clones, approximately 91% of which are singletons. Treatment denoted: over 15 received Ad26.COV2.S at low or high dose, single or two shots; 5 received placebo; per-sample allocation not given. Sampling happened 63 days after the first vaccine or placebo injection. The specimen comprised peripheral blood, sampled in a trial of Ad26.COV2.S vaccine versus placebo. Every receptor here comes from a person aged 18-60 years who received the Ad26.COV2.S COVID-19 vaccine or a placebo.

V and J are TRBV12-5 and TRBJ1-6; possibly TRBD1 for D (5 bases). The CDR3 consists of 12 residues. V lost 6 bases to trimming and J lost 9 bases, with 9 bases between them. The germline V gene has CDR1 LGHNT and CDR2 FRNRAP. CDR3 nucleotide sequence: TGTGCTAGTGGGAGGGACGGTTCACCCCTCCACTTT. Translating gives CASGRDGSPLHF.

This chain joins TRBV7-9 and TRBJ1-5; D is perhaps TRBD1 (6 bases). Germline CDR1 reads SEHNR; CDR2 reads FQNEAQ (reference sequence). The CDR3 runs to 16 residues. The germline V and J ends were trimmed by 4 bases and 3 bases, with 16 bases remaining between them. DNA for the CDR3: TGTGCCAGCAGCTCGGGTGTTGGGGACATCAATCAGCCCCAGCATTTT. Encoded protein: CASSSGVGDINQPQHF.

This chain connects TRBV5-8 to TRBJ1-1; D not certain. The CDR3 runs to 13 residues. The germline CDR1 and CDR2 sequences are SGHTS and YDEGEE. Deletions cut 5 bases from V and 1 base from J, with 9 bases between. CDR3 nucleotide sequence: TGTGCCAGCAGAGTGAGGTCGAACACTGAAGCTTTCTTT. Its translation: CASRVRSNTEAFF. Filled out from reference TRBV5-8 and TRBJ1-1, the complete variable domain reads EAGVTQSPTHLIKTRGQQATLRCSPISGHTSVYWYQQALGLGLQFLLWYDEGEERNRGNFPPRFSGRQFPNYSSELNVNALELEDSALYLCASRVRSNTEAFFGQGTRLTVV.

CDR3 DNA: TGTGCCACCTCAAATCGACAGACTGAAGCTTTCTTT. Its translation: CATSNRQTEAFF. This chain connects TRBV27 to TRBJ1-1, with a possible D match to TRBD1 (5 bases). The germline gives CDR1 MNHEY, CDR2 SMNVEV (reference sequence). The CDR3 runs 12 residues. V was clipped by 10 bases and J by 5 bases, with 14 bases between them.

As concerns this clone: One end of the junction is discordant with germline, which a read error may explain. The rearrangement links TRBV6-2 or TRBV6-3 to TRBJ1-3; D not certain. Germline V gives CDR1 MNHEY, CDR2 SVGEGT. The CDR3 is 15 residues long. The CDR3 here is CASSYSDFSGNTIYF. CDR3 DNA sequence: TGTGCCAGCAGCTACTCGGACTTCTCTGGAAACACCATATATTTT.

The DNA for the CDR3 is TGTGCCAGCTCACCACCGGGGGCAGGGAGTGGAAACACCATATATTTT. It translates to CASSPPGAGSGNTIYF. The V call is TRBV18, the J call TRBJ1-3; D is perhaps TRBD1 (6 bases). The CDR3 loop spans 16 amino acids. Looked up from germline, CDR1 is KGHSH and CDR2 is LQKENI. The V and J ends lost 0 bases and 3 bases respectively, with 12 bases between them.

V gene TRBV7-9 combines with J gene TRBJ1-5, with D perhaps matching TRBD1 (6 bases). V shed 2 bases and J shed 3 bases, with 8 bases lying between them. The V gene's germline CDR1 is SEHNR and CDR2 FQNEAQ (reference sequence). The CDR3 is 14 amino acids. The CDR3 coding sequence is TGTGCCAGCAGCTTACAGGGGAACAATCAGCCCCAGCATTTT. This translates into CASSLQGNNQPQHF.

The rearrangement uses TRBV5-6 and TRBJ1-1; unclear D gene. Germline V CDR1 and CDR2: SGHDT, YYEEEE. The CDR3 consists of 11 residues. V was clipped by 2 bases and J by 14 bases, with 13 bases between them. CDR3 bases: TGTGCCAGCAGCTTTCAGCGAGACGAATTCTTT. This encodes CASSFQRDEFF.

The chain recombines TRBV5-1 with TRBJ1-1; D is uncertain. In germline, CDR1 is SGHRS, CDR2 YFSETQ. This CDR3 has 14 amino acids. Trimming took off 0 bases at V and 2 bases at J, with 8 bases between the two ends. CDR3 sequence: CASSLVLGNTEAFF. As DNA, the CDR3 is TGCGCCAGCAGCTTGGTACTGGGCAACACTGAAGCTTTCTTT. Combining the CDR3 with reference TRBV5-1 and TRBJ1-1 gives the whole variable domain KAGVTQTPRYLIKTRGQQVTLSCSPISGHRSVSWYQQTPGQGLQFLFEYFSETQRNKGNFPGRFSGRQFSNSRSEMNVSTLELGDSALYLCASSLVLGNTEAFFGQGTRLTVV.

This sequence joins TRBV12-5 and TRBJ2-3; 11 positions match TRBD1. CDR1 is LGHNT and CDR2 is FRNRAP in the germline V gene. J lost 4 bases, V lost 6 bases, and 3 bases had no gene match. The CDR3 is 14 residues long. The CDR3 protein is CASGPGQGADTQYF. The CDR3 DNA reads TGTGCTAGTGGCCCGGGACAGGGGGCAGATACGCAGTATTTT.

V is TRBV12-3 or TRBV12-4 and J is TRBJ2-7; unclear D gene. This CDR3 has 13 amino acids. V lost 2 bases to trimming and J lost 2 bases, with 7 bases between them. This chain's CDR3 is CASSLNGPYEQYF. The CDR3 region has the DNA TGTGCCAGCAGTTTAAACGGGCCCTACGAGCAGTACTTC.

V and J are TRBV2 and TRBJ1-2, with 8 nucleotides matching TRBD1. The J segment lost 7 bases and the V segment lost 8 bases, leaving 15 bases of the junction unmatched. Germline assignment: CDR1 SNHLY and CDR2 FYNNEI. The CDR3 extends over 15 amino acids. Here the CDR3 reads CASLLDRADLSGYTF. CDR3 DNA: TGTGCCAGCCTTTTGGACAGGGCGGATCTGTCTGGCTACACCTTC.

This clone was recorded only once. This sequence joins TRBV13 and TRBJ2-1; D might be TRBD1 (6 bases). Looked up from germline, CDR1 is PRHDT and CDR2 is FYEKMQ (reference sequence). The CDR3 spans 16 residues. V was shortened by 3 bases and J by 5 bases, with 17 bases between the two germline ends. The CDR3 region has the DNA TGTGCCAGCAGCTTCTCGGGCAGGGGTGCCAACAATGAGCAGTTCTTC. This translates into CASSFSGRGANNEQFF.

CDR3: CASSYLFGGPGEQFF. The CDR3 DNA follows: TGTGCCAGCAGTTACCTTTTCGGGGGTCCGGGTGAGCAGTTCTTC. The rearrangement uses TRBV6-5 and TRBJ2-1, with D tentatively TRBD2 (6 bases). The CDR3 is made up of 15 amino acids. CDR1 and CDR2 (germline): MNHEY, SVGAGI. Trimming shortened V by 2 bases and J by 9 bases, and 17 bases separated the two germline ends.

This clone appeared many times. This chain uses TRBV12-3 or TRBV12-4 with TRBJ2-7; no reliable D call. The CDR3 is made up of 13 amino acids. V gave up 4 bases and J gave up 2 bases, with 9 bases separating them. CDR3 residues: CASSSVLTYEQYF. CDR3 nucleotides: TGTGCCAGCAGTTCGGTTCTAACCTACGAGCAGTACTTC.

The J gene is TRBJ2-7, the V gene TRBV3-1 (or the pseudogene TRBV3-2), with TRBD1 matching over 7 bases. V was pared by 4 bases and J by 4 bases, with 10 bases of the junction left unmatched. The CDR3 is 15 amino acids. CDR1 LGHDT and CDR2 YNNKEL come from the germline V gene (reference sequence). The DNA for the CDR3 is TGTGCCAGCAGCCCGTTCATACTACAGGGGTACGAGCAGTACTTC. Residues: CASSPFILQGYEQYF.

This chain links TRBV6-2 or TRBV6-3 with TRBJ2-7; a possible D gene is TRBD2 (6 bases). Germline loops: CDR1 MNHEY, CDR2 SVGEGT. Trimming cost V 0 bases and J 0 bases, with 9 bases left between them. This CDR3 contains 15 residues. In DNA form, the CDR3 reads TGTGCCAGCAGTTACTCACATAGCGGCTCCTACGAGCAGTACTTC. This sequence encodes CASSYSHSGSYEQYF.